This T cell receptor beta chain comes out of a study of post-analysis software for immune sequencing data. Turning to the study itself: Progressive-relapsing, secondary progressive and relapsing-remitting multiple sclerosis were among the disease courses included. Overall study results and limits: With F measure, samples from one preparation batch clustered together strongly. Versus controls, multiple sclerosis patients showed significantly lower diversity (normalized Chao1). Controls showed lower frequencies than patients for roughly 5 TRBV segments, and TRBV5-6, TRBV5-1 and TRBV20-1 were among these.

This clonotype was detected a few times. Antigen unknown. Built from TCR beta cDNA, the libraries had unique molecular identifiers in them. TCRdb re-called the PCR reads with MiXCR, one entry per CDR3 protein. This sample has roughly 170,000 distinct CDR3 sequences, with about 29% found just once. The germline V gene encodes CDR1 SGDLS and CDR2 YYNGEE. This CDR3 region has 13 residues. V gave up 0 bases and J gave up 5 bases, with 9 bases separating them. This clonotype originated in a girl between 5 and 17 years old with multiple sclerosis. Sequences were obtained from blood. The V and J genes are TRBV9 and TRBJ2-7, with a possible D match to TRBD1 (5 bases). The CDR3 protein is CASSVAGYDEQYF. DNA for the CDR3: TGTGCCAGCAGCGTAGCAGGGTACGACGAGCAGTACTTC.